This TCR beta chain originates from a study of shared clonotypes between healthy human individuals. Both subsets, CD45RA+ naive and CD45RA-negative memory, were split from the CD4+ cells. Study-level findings and limits: Larger estimated richness was generally seen in naive subsets than in memory subsets. A handful of donors showed sharing of about 4.8% of naive CD4 clonotypes.

In the case of this clone: Antigen: not known.

Replicate sorted-subset PCRs were loaded with 150 to 250 ng DNA, tens of thousands of T cell genomes. Profiled with immunoSEQ multiplex PCR; TCRdb holds only in-frame clones, not every one. The repertoire holds some 2 million clones, 95% seen once, with about 0.13% in the top ten. CDR1 is ENHRY, CDR2 SYGVKD, per germline. V lost 8 bases to trimming and J lost 6 bases; unmatched junction nucleotides: 11. The CDR3 has 14 amino acids. V and J are TRBV10-3 and TRBJ1-1, with TRBD1 identical over 8 bases. The sample taken for sequencing was naive CD4+ T cells sorted from blood. Documented subset: CD45RA+ positively selected. The receptor comes from a man in his late teens or twenties in good health. The CDR3 reads CAIGGGQVVSEAFF. The CDR3 DNA reads TGTGCCATCGGAGGGGGACAGGTCGTATCTGAAGCTTTCTTT.